This T cell receptor beta chain is from a study of Tregs in tolerant kidney transplant recipients. Study-level results: Validation in larger populations is needed because few patients were studied.

Sequencing was performed with immunoSEQ multiplex PCR; in TCRdb, only in-frame clones are kept and a portion is missing. The sample records hundreds of thousands of clones, about 80% being singletons. The CDR3 runs 14 residues. Trimming removed 2 bases from V and 1 base from J, with 7 bases in between. Thawed PBMCs were FACS-sorted into unstimulated CD4+CD25+CD127- regulatory T cells, CD4+CD25- non-regulatory cells, CD4 and CD8 cells. Regarding this clone: The antigen is not known.

The chain combines TRBV23-1 with TRBJ2-3; tentatively, D is TRBD2 (5 bases). TRBV23-1 is marked as an open reading frame, function uncertain. This receptor was taken from a human donor in good health. The sample was CD4+ T cells from blood. This CDR3 reads CASSQQDCTDTQYF. The CDR3, as DNA: TGCGCCAGCAGTCAACAGGACTGCACAGATACGCAGTATTTT.